This T cell receptor beta chain was observed in a study of regulatory T cells in long-lasting Graves disease. Findings and limits, study-wide: Preferential use of TRBV28, TRBJ1-2 and TRBJ2-5 was seen in persistent disease. A greater number of public clonotypes (approximately 2,700) was shared by persistent patients than by new patients (roughly 880). Relative to newly diagnosed Graves' patients, persistent ones had lower TCR diversity.

This sample's time point: newly diagnosed GD, antithyroid drugs for less than 3 months. Researchers made the TCR library from RNA that was extracted from PBMCs. The table lists this clonotype with many counts. Its target is unknown. The CDR3 is made up of 14 amino acids. Germline V gene data show CDR1 as DFQATT and CDR2 as SNEGSKA (reference sequence). Trimming stripped 3 bases from V and 3 bases from J, with 12 bases between. Assembly of TCR beta libraries relied on iRepertoire HTBI primers together with Arm-PCR of CDR3 regions. One entry per CDR3 protein results from TCRdb running MiXCR on the multiplex PCR reads. The sample has about 540,000 distinct CDR3 sequences, approximately 13% seen once. The same data also went into a second study, on T cells in Graves' hyperthyroidism and ophthalmopathy. As that report states: First-round RT-PCR targeting the TCR CDR3 was performed with the HTBI primer set.

Here the sequenced sample was peripheral blood mononuclear cells (PBMCs), taken at new diagnosis, from a patient treated with antithyroid drugs. V gene TRBV20-1 combines with J gene TRBJ1-5; maybe TRBD1 (5 bases). This TCR came from a man younger than 45 with Graves disease. Here the CDR3 DNA reads TGCAGTGCTAGTCGGGGACGGTACAATCAGCCCCAGCATTTT. Translated, it gives CSASRGRYNQPQHF.